Below are 9 T cell receptor beta chains sequenced from a single sample in a study of T cell changes during pregnancy in multiple sclerosis. TCRdb keeps only in-frame clones here, not all; method: immunoSEQ multiplex PCR. There are about 38,000 clones in the sample; approximately 90% occur only once, and more than 0.55% lies in the top ten. Sequencing used CD4+ T cells from peripheral blood mononuclear cells, obtained before pregnancy. Receptors originate from a female donor with multiple sclerosis, enrolled in a pregnancy study.

The V gene is TRBV7-8, the J gene TRBJ1-1; 7 bases align to TRBD1. CDR1 is SGHVS, CDR2 FQNEAQ, per germline. The CDR3 covers 13 residues. V lost 3 bases to trimming and J lost 5 bases; unmatched junction nucleotides: 3. The CDR3, as DNA: TGTGCCAGCAGCTTTACAGGGGAAACTGAAGCTTTCTTT. It yields the protein CASSFTGETEAFF.

The rearrangement uses TRBV18 and TRBJ2-3, with TRBD1 matching over 11 bases. The V gene end was trimmed by 1 base and the J gene end by 7 bases; junction bases not matched to a gene: 7. This CDR3 comprises 16 residues. Germline CDR1 reads KGHSH; CDR2 reads LQKENI. The CDR3 DNA sequence: TGTGCCAGCTCACCACGGGGACAGGGGGTCTTAAATACGCAGTATTTT. Translation: CASSPRGQGVLNTQYF.

The V call is TRBV6-5, the J call TRBJ1-4; D may be TRBD1 (6 bases). There are 14 residues in the CDR3. V dropped 2 bases and J dropped 8 bases, with 12 bases sitting between them. CDR1 is MNHEY, CDR2 SVGAGI, per germline. The CDR3 is CASSYDRTGEKLFF. The CDR3, as DNA: TGTGCCAGCAGTTACGACAGGACGGGGGAAAAACTGTTTTTT.

This chain links TRBV10-2 with TRBJ2-7; TRBD1 matches at 8 bases. With V trimmed by 8 bases and J by 3 bases, 9 bases remained unmatched. This CDR3 region has 14 residues. In germline, CDR1 is WSHSY, CDR2 SAAADI. The CDR3 loop reads CASGRDRTYYEQYF. The CDR3 bases are TGCGCCAGCGGGCGGGACAGGACCTACTACGAGCAGTACTTC.

This chain uses TRBV7-8 with TRBJ2-7; D remains unclear. V lost 3 bases, J lost 6 bases, and 9 bases lay in between. CDR1 is SGHVS and CDR2 is FQNEAQ in the germline V gene. CDR3 size: 12 residues. The CDR3 sequence: CASSFDFGEQYF. The CDR3 bases are TGTGCCAGCAGCTTTGACTTCGGCGAGCAGTACTTC.

The V gene is TRBV5-1, the J gene TRBJ2-3, with 10 nucleotides matching TRBD2. This CDR3 spans 17 amino acids. Trimming took 3 bases from V and 2 from J; bases not matched to a gene: 9. Looked up from germline, CDR1 is SGHRS and CDR2 is YFSETQ. The CDR3 region is CASSYLLSGGPTDTQYF. CDR3 DNA sequence: TGCGCCAGCAGCTACCTACTTAGCGGGGGGCCCACAGATACGCAGTATTTT. Together with reference TRBV5-1 and TRBJ2-3, the CDR3 gives the full variable domain: KAGVTQTPRYLIKTRGQQVTLSCSPISGHRSVSWYQQTPGQGLQFLFEYFSETQRNKGNFPGRFSGRQFSNSRSEMNVSTLELGDSALYLCASSYLLSGGPTDTQYFGPGTRLTVL.

V is TRBV9 and J is TRBJ2-5; D perhaps matches TRBD2 (5 bases). CDR3 length: 15 amino acids. CDR1 and CDR2 from the germline V gene are SGDLS and YYNGEE. Trimming left V 0 bases short and J 4 bases short, with 13 bases between. The CDR3 is CASSVVARGGETQYF. The CDR3 nucleotides are TGTGCCAGCAGCGTAGTTGCCAGAGGAGGAGAGACCCAGTACTTC.

This clone was detected once. The chain has TRBV29-1 and TRBJ1-4, with a tentative D call TRBD1 (6 bases). V was shortened by 4 bases and J by 5 bases, with 14 bases between the two germline ends. The germline CDR1 and CDR2 sequences are SQVTM and ANQGSEA. The CDR3 has 14 amino acids. The CDR3 DNA reads as TGCAGCGTTGGACACACAGGGTCAAATGAAAAACTGTTTTTT. Translation gives CSVGHTGSNEKLFF.

This clone was counted a single time. The chain couples TRBV5-8 to TRBJ1-5; no clear D. V dropped 4 bases and J dropped 0 bases, with 11 bases sitting between them. Germline-derived CDR1 and CDR2 are SGHTS and YDEGEE. This CDR3 is 15 amino acids long. Here the CDR3 DNA reads TGTGCCAGCAGCCTTGGTCAGGCTAGCAATCAGCCCCAGCATTTT. Translation gives CASSLGQASNQPQHF.